A single sample gave rise to the 10 T cell receptor beta chains below, sequenced in a study of beta chain features in type 1 diabetes. Whole-study results and caveats: Shortening that was moderate but significant affected the TCRB CDR3s of Type 1 diabetes patients in all four CD4+ subsets.

Sequencing targeted expressed TCRB transcripts, as all isolated RNA had been reverse transcribed. TCRdb's copy holds only in-frame clones and misses some; the assay was immunoSEQ multiplex PCR. The repertoire holds around 70,000 clones, with roughly 50% as singletons. Their cognate antigens are unknown. Material for sequencing was central memory CD4+ T cells from blood. These receptors were taken from a man aged 25 to 40 with type 1 diabetes.

This clone was picked up a small number of times. The rearrangement uses TRBV11-2 and TRBJ1-1; D gene ambiguous. Deletions cut 3 bases from V and 4 bases from J, with 12 bases between. This CDR3 has 14 amino acids. Germline CDR1 and CDR2: SGHAT and FQNNGV. For the CDR3, the DNA is TGTGCCAGCAGCTTTCAAGCTGTTAGCACTGAAGCTTTCTTT. Protein sequence: CASSFQAVSTEAFF.

The J gene is TRBJ2-1, the V gene TRBV9; D might be TRBD2 (6 bases). Trimming took off 2 bases at V and 0 bases at J, with 12 bases between the two ends. Germline V gene data show CDR1 as SGDLS and CDR2 as YYNGEE. CDR3 length equals 16 residues. The CDR3 sequence is CASSVRGTLSYNEQFF. The CDR3 nucleotides are TGTGCCAGCAGCGTGAGAGGGACTCTCTCCTACAATGAGCAGTTCTTC. The variable domain in full, with the rest retrieved from reference TRBV9 and TRBJ2-1, is DSGVTQTPKHLITATGQRVTLRCSPRSGDLSVYWYQQSLDQGLQFLIQYYNGEERAKGNILERFSAQQFPDLHSELNLSSLELGDSALYFCASSVRGTLSYNEQFFGPGTRLTVL.

The genes are TRBV18 and TRBJ2-7, with D possibly being TRBD1 (5 bases). The CDR3 covers 14 residues. Germline V gives CDR1 KGHSH, CDR2 LQKENI. V lost 6 bases, J lost 0 bases, and 12 bases lay in between. The chain's CDR3 is CASSLGPPSYEQYF. The CDR3 DNA is TGTGCCAGCTCCTTGGGGCCCCCCTCCTACGAGCAGTACTTC.

The rearrangement links TRBV6-5 to TRBJ2-7, with 8 bases lining up with TRBD1. Germline trimming cut 4 bases from V and 2 bases from J; bases unmatched to any gene: 10. Germline V gene sequence: CDR1 MNHEY, CDR2 SVGAGI. The CDR3 consists of 16 residues. CDR3 nucleotides: TGTGCCAGCAGTTCCCCGAGGACAGGGATTCCCTACGAGCAGTACTTC. Its protein product is CASSSPRTGIPYEQYF.

This chain joins TRBV27 and TRBJ1-2; D gene uncertain. Germline V lookup: CDR1 MNHEY, CDR2 SMNVEV (reference sequence). This CDR3 spans 13 amino acids. The ends were cut back, 0 bases at V and 8 bases at J, with 10 bases in the middle. The CDR3 is CASSLSSGRGYTF. For the CDR3, the DNA is TGTGCCAGCAGTTTATCTTCCGGGAGGGGCTACACCTTC.

The chain employs TRBV7-8 and TRBJ2-5; perhaps TRBD2 as D (5 bases). The CDR3 length is 12 residues. V shed 1 base and J shed 11 bases, with 11 bases lying between them. Germline CDR1 SGHVS, CDR2 FQNEAQ. CDR3 sequence reads: CASSLEGWEQYF. CDR3 coding DNA: TGTGCCAGCAGCTTAGAGGGTTGGGAGCAGTACTTC. The entire variable domain, with the rest obtained from reference TRBV7-8 and TRBJ2-5, is as follows: GAGVSQSPRYKVAKRGQDVALRCDPISGHVSLFWYQQALGQGPEFLTYFQNEAQLDKSGLPSDRFFAERPEGSVSTLKIQRTQQEDSAVYLCASSLEGWEQYFGPGTRLLVL.

The V and J genes are TRBV5-1 and TRBJ2-3; D remains ambiguous. Trimming shortened V by 0 bases and J by 4 bases, and 9 bases separated the two germline ends. This CDR3 contains 14 residues. Germline V gives CDR1 SGHRS, CDR2 YFSETQ. The CDR3 bases are TGCGCCAGCAGCTTGGCCGGTCTTTCAGATACGCAGTATTTT. This encodes CASSLAGLSDTQYF.

This clone has just a few counts. V and J are TRBV7-2 and TRBJ1-2; D is unresolved. The CDR3 extends over 15 amino acids. Trimming pared 5 bases from V and 5 bases from J, leaving 18 bases between. The germline V gene has CDR1 SGHTA and CDR2 FQGNSA. CDR3: CASSAGRTGSYGYTF. The CDR3 DNA reads as TGTGCCAGCAGCGCTGGACGGACTGGGTCTTATGGCTACACCTTC.

This clone has a handful of counts. The chain combines TRBV4-3 with TRBJ1-2; 10 bases fit TRBD1. CDR1 is LGHNA and CDR2 is YSLEER in the germline V gene. Trimming cost V 4 bases and J 0 bases; bases outside gene matches: 2. The CDR3 is 15 amino acids. The CDR3 is CASSRGQGPNYGYTF. The DNA for the CDR3 is TGCGCCAGCAGCCGGGGACAGGGGCCTAACTATGGCTACACCTTC.

The CDR3 DNA reads as TGTGCCAGCAGCCCATCTAGCGGGAGGTTGCCCTACGAGCAGTACTTC. Its translation is CASSPSSGRLPYEQYF. J is TRBJ2-7 and V is TRBV7-2; TRBD2 matches 11 bases. The CDR3 length is 16 residues. The V gene's germline CDR1 is SGHTA and CDR2 FQGNSA. V gave up 5 bases and J gave up 2 bases; unmatched junction bases: 8. Using reference TRBV7-2 and TRBJ2-7 for the parts outside the CDR3, the full variable domain is GAGVSQSPSNKVTEKGKDVELRCDPISGHTALYWYRQSLGQGLEFLIYFQGNSAPDKSGLPSDRFSAERTGGSVSTLTIQRTQQEDSAVYLCASSPSSGRLPYEQYFGPGTRLTVT.